The rows below give T cell receptor beta chains drawn from one sample of a study of blood T cell repertoires in COVID-19. TCRdb's table, derived via immunoSEQ multiplex PCR, lists solely in-frame clones and lacks some. The sample lists 90,000 to 130,000 clones; just over 75% were seen once. The sequenced material came from peripheral blood. These receptors all stem from an elderly woman with acute or convalescent COVID-19. Each CDR3 is given with its conserved first and last residue. D genes are given only for firm matches. The size field is filled for only some rows; it gives once, few, many or a size class.

clone_size	d_call	j_call	v_call	cdr3_nt	cdr3_aa
NA	NA	TRBJ2-3	TRBV5-6	TGTGCCTGGCCAGGGGCGAGCACAGATACGCAGTATTTT	CAWPGASTDTQYF
few	NA	TRBJ1-5	TRBV9	TGTGCCAGCAGCGTGGGGACTTCAAGCGATCAGCCCCAGCATTTT	CASSVGTSSDQPQHF
NA	NA	TRBJ1-6	TRBV28	TGTGCCAGCAGTTTCCTGGGGGGTAGTTATTCACCCCTCCACTTT	CASSFLGGSYSPLHF
NA	NA	TRBJ1-6	TRBV3-1/TRBV3-2	TGTGCCAGCAGCCAAGGAGGGTCCTATAATTCACCCCTCCACTTT	CASSQGGSYNSPLHF
NA	TRBD1	TRBJ1-1	TRBV9	TGTGCCAGTGGACAGGGAATGAACACTGAAGCTTTCTTT	CASGQGMNTEAFF
few	TRBD1	TRBJ1-2	TRBV9	TGTGCCAGCAGCGGGACAGGCGTTAGCTATGGCTACACCTTC	CASSGTGVSYGYTF
NA	NA	TRBJ2-5	TRBV19	TGTGCCAGTAGCGCAGGGGACATTCGGGAGACCCAGTACTTC	CASSAGDIRETQYF
NA	NA	TRBJ2-7	TRBV6-6	TGTGCCAGCAGCTTCCGTAGCGAGCAGTACTTC	CASSFRSEQYF
NA	NA	TRBJ2-3	TRBV6-6	TGTGCCAGCAATCTACAGGGTTTGGATACGCAGTATTTT	CASNLQGLDTQYF
NA	TRBD2	TRBJ2-2	TRBV6-1	TGTGCCAGCAGTGAATGGGGACGACTAGCGGTCACCGGGGAGCTGTTTTTT	CASSEWGRLAVTGELFF
NA	NA	TRBJ2-3	TRBV19	TGTGCCAGTAGTCGCATGGACGGGAGAATTAGCACAGATACGCAGTATTTT	CASSRMDGRISTDTQYF
NA	NA	TRBJ1-5	TRBV18	TGTGCCAGCTCACCCAGGGATCCGAGGAGCAATCAGCCCCAGCATTTT	CASSPRDPRSNQPQHF
few	NA	TRBJ1-2	TRBV5-4	TGTGCCAGCAGCTTCGACGGAGCTTATGGCTACACCTTC	CASSFDGAYGYTF
NA	NA	TRBJ2-7	TRBV7-2	TGTGCCAGCAGCTACGGACAGGGTGCGAGGCGGGGGTTCTACGAGCAGTACTTC	CASSYGQGARRGFYEQYF
NA	NA	TRBJ2-7	TRBV6-2/TRBV6-3	TGTGCCAGCAGTCGTGGCCCGCGGGACAGACCATCCTACGAGCAGTACTTC	CASSRGPRDRPSYEQYF
NA	TRBD2	TRBJ2-3	TRBV29-1	TGCAGCGTGCCCCTAGCGGGGAGCACAGATACGCAGTATTTT	CSVPLAGSTDTQYF
once	NA	TRBJ2-3	TRBV25-1	TGTGCCAGCAGTGATCCCCGGACAGACCGAAGGGATACGCAGTATTTT	CASSDPRTDRRDTQYF
few	TRBD2	TRBJ2-3	TRBV7-9	TGTGCCAGCAGCCTCACTAGCGGGGGGGCAGATACGCAGTATTTT	CASSLTSGGADTQYF
NA	TRBD1	TRBJ1-2	TRBV29-1	TGCAGCGTTGTAACAGGGGGGAGCTACACCTTC	CSVVTGGSYTF
few	TRBD1	TRBJ2-3	TRBV4-2	TGTGCCAGCAGCCAAGGGGGGACAGTTTCAGATACGCAGTATTTT	CASSQGGTVSDTQYF
NA	NA	TRBJ1-5	TRBV7-2	TGTGCCAGCAGCTTTGGTAGCGGCCAGCCCCAGCATTTT	CASSFGSGQPQHF
NA	TRBD1	TRBJ1-5	TRBV7-2	TGTGCCAGCAGCTGGATACCCGGGACAGAGATCAATCAGCCCCAGCATTTT	CASSWIPGTEINQPQHF
NA	TRBD2	TRBJ2-3	TRBV5-5	TGTGCCAGCAGCGGTCCTAGCGGAGTAGATACGCAGTATTTT	CASSGPSGVDTQYF
few	TRBD1	TRBJ2-7	TRBV5-6	TGTGCCAGCCGACGATCCGGGACAGGGACCTACGAGCAGTACTTC	CASRRSGTGTYEQYF
NA	NA	TRBJ1-1	TRBV20-1	TGCAGTGCTGAGCAGGGTACTGAAGCTTTCTTT	CSAEQGTEAFF
NA	TRBD2	TRBJ2-1	TRBV7-6	TGTGCCAGCAGCTATCCTGAAACTAGCGGGGGGGTATACAATGAGCAGTTCTTC	CASSYPETSGGVYNEQFF
NA	NA	TRBJ2-5	TRBV6-5	TGTGCCAGCAGTTACCGAAGCGAGGAGACCCAGTACTTC	CASSYRSEETQYF
NA	TRBD2	TRBJ2-3	TRBV14	TGTGCCAGCAGTCCGCGGACTAGCGGGAGGGAAGGCACAGATACGCAGTATTTT	CASSPRTSGREGTDTQYF
few	TRBD1	TRBJ2-1	TRBV11-3	TGTGCCAGCAGCCGACAGGGCGAGAGCAATGAGCAGTTCTTC	CASSRQGESNEQFF
NA	TRBD1	TRBJ2-5	TRBV25-1	TGTGCCAGCAGTCCAGACAGGGGCAGCCAAGAGACCCAGTACTTC	CASSPDRGSQETQYF
NA	NA	TRBJ1-3	TRBV6-2/TRBV6-3	TGTGCCAGCAGTTACCCCGACAGTTCTGGAAACACCATATATTTT	CASSYPDSSGNTIYF
NA	NA	TRBJ2-7	TRBV7-8	TGTGCCAGCAGCTTACGCTACGAGCAGTACTTC	CASSLRYEQYF
NA	NA	TRBJ1-5	TRBV6-6	TGTGCCAGCACAAATACGGGTAATAGCAATCAGCCCCAGCATTTT	CASTNTGNSNQPQHF
NA	TRBD1	TRBJ2-7	TRBV6-5	TGTGCCAGCAGGGGGACAGGGCGCGGCGGTTACGAGCAGTACTTC	CASRGTGRGGYEQYF
medium-sized	NA	TRBJ1-3	TRBV7-9	TGTGCCAGCAGCTTATACGCGCCAAGCTCTGGAAACACCATATATTTT	CASSLYAPSSGNTIYF
once	TRBD2	TRBJ2-1	TRBV5-4	TGTGCCAGCAGCCCGACTAGCGGGGGGACCAATGAGCAGTTCTTC	CASSPTSGGTNEQFF
NA	TRBD1	TRBJ2-7	TRBV7-9	TGTGCCAGCAGCGTCACAGGGGAGCGGTACTTC	CASSVTGERYF
NA	NA	TRBJ2-3	TRBV24-1	TGTGCCACCAGTGAGGTCAGTCCAGATACGCAGTATTTT	CATSEVSPDTQYF
NA	NA	TRBJ1-2	TRBV2	TGTGCCAGCCGGGAGACTTATGGCTACACCTTC	CASRETYGYTF
NA	NA	TRBJ1-2	TRBV5-4	TGTGCCAGCAGCTTGCGTGGGGGCAATGGCTACACCTTC	CASSLRGGNGYTF
few	TRBD1	TRBJ2-2	TRBV18	TGTGCCAGCTCACCACCTACAGGGGGGAACACCGGGGAGCTGTTTTTT	CASSPPTGGNTGELFF
NA	TRBD1	TRBJ2-7	TRBV5-6	TGTGCCAGCAGCTTTTGGGACAGGGCCTACGAGCAGTACTTC	CASSFWDRAYEQYF
NA	NA	TRBJ2-1	TRBV11-2	TGTGCCAGCAGCCTCGGACAGAGGGCTTCGATCTTC	CASSLGQRASIF
NA	NA	TRBJ2-5	TRBV5-6	TGTGCCAGCAGCCCCCTGAGGTCCGAAGAGACCCAGTACTTC	CASSPLRSEETQYF